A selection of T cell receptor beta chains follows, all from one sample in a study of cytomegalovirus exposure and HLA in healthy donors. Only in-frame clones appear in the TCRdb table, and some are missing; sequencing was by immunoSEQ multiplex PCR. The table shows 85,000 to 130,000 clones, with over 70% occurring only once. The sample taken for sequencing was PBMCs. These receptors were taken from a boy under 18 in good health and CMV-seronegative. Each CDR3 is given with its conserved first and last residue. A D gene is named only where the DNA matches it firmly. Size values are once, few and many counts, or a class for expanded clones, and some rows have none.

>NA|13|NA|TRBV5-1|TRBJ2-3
TGCGCCAGCAGCTTCTTGAGCACAGATACGCAGTATTTT
CASSFLSTDTQYF
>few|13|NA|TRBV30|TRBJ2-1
TGTGCCTGGAGTGAGGAGGGCCCACGAGAGCAGTTCTTC
CAWSEEGPREQFF
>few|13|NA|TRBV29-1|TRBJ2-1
TGCAGCGTAAACCTTCAAGGGGGCAATGAGCAGTTCTTC
CSVNLQGGNEQFF
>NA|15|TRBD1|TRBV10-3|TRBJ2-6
TGTGCCATCCAGACAGGGCTAAAAGGGGCCAACGTCCTGACTTTC
CAIQTGLKGANVLTF
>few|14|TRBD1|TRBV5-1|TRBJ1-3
TGCGCCAGCAGCCAGACAGGGTCTGGAAACACCATATATTTT
CASSQTGSGNTIYF
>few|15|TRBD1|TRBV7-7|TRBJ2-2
TGTGCTAGCAGCTTAGTCGACAGGGTGGCCGGGGAGCTGTTTTTT
CASSLVDRVAGELFF
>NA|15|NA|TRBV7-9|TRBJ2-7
TGTGCCAGCAGCAAAAGCCCGACTAGCTCCTACGAGCAGTACTTC
CASSKSPTSSYEQYF
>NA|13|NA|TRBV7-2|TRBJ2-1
TGTGCCAGCAGCTTAGGACGAGGAGATGAGCAGTTCTTC
CASSLGRGDEQFF
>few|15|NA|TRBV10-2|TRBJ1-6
TGCGCCAGCAGTGATCGTGGCGGGAAAAATTCACCCCTCCACTTT
CASSDRGGKNSPLHF
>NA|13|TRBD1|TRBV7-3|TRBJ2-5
TGTGCCAGCAGCCCGGGACAGCAAGAGACCCAGTACTTC
CASSPGQQETQYF
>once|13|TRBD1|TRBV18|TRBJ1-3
TGTGCCAGCTCAAGACAGGGAGGAAACACCATATATTTT
CASSRQGGNTIYF
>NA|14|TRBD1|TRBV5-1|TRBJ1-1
TGCGCCAGCAGCTTTTCAGGGGGGTACACTGAAGCTTTCTTT
CASSFSGGYTEAFF
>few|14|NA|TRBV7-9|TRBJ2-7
TGTGCCAGCAGCTTTGGGGCACGCTCCTACGAGCAGTACTTC
CASSFGARSYEQYF
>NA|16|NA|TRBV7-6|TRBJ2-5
TGTGCCAGCAGCTTAGCGGACCTCGGTGGGGCAGAGACCCAGTACTTC
CASSLADLGGAETQYF
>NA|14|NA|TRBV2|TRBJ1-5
TGTGCCAGCAGGGCAAGGACTGCTCCACAGCCCCAGCATTTT
CASRARTAPQPQHF
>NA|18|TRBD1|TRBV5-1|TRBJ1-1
TGCGCCAGCAGCTTGGTTAGGGGGCAGGCGACCACGAACACTGAAGCTTTCTTT
CASSLVRGQATTNTEAFF
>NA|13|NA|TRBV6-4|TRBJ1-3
TGTGCCAGCAAGGAGGGAAATGATAACACCATATATTTT
CASKEGNDNTIYF
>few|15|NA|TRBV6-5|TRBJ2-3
TGTGCCAGCCAGAAAGCGGGTATGAGCACAGATACGCAGTATTTT
CASQKAGMSTDTQYF
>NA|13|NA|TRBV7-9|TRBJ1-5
TGTGCCAGCAGCCCCCGCGGGAATCAGCCCCAGCATTTT
CASSPRGNQPQHF
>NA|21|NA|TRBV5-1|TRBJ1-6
TGCGCCAGCAGCGAAAGGACGTTTCGGACTCTGTTGAGCTCCTATAATTCACCCCTCCACTTT
CASSERTFRTLLSSYNSPLHF
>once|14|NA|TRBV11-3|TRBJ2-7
TGTGCCAGCAGCCCACGGCAGGGGCCCTACGAGCAGTACTTC
CASSPRQGPYEQYF
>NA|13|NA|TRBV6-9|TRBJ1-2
TGTGCCAGCAGAAATGCGCCTAACTATGGCTACACCTTC
CASRNAPNYGYTF
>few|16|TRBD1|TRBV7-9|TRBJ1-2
TGTGCCAGCAGCCTAATTAACAGGGGGTGGAAAGATGGCTACACCTTC
CASSLINRGWKDGYTF
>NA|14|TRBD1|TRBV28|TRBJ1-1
TGTGCCAGCAGTTTAGGGGGACAGGGTCTCGTAGCTTTCTTT
CASSLGGQGLVAFF
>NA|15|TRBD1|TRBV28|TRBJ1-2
TGTGCCAGCAGTTTGCGCGACAGGGGCCGCTATGGCTACACCTTC
CASSLRDRGRYGYTF
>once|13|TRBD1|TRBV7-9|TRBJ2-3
TGTGCCAGCAGCCCAAGGACAGGGTTAACGCAGTATTTT
CASSPRTGLTQYF
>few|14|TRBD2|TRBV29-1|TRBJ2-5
TGCAGCGTTGCCGGACTAGCTAATGAAGAGACCCAGTACTTC
CSVAGLANEETQYF
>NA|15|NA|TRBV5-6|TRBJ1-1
TGTGCCAGCAGCCTGCTACAGTTGGTTAACACTGAAGCTTTCTTT
CASSLLQLVNTEAFF